This T cell receptor beta chain was sequenced in a study of CD8 T cells in Susac syndrome. Sequencing targeted TCR beta in T cells from blood (CD8+ and CD4+). Negative isolation was used for CD8+ and CD4+ T cells and FACS enrichment for TEMRA cells. This CDR3 comprises 14 residues. The V end was cut by 0 bases, the J end by 5 bases, with 8 bases between. Germline CDR1 and CDR2: SGDLS and YYNGEE. Roughly 0.45 to 1 ug RNA was reverse transcribed with random hexamers. TCRdb fed the immunoSEQ multiplex PCR reads into MiXCR, producing one record per CDR3 protein. Here the sample spans approximately 70,000 distinct CDR3 sequences, about 94% being singletons.

The chain recombines TRBV9 with TRBJ2-2; D unclear. The source material was CD8+ T cells from PBMCs. This TCR came from a human donor with multiple sclerosis. Here the CDR3 reads CASSVAGITGELFF. The CDR3 bases are TGTGCCAGCAGCGTAGCGGGTATAACCGGGGAGCTGTTTTTT.